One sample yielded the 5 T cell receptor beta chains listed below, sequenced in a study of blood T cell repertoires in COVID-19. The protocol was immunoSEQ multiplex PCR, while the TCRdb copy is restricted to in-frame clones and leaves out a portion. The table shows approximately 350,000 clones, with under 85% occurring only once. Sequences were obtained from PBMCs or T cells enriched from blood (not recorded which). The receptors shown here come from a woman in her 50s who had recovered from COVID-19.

CDR3 nucleotide sequence: TGCGCCAGCAGCCAAATTCCGGGACAGGGTTCCGATGGCTACACCTTC. Translating it yields CASSQIPGQGSDGYTF. The J gene is TRBJ1-2, the V gene TRBV4-3, with 9 bases aligning to TRBD1. The CDR3 is made up of 16 amino acids. V lost 2 bases and J lost 6; bases outside the gene matches: 10. From germline, CDR1 is LGHNA and CDR2 YSLEER.

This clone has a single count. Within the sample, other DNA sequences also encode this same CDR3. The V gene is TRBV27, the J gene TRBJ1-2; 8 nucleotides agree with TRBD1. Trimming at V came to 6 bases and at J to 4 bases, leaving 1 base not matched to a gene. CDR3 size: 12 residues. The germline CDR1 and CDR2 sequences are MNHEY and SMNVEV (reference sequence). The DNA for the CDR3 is TGTGCCAGCAGGGACAGGGTCTATGGCTACACCTTC. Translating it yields CASRDRVYGYTF.

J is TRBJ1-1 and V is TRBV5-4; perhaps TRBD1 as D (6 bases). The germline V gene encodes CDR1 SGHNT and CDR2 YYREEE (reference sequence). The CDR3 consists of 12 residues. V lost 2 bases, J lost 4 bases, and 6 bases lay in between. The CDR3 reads CASSFRGTEAFF. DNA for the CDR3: TGTGCCAGCAGCTTCAGGGGCACTGAAGCTTTCTTT.

The DNA of the CDR3 is TGTGCCAGCAGTGGCAGGGGGCAGCAAGAGACCCAGTACTTC. It translates to CASSGRGQQETQYF. The chain recombines TRBV6-4 with TRBJ2-5; 8 positions match TRBD1. The germline CDR1 and CDR2 sequences are MRHNA and SNTAGT. This CDR3 region has 14 residues. The trim removed 4 bases at V and 2 bases at J, leaving 3 bases unmatched.

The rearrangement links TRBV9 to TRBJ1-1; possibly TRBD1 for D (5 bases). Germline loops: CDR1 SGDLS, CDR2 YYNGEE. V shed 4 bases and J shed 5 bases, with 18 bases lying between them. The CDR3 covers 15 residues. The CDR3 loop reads CASSPWGDPGTEAFF. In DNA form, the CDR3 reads TGTGCCAGCAGCCCCTGGGGGGACCCCGGGACTGAAGCTTTCTTT.